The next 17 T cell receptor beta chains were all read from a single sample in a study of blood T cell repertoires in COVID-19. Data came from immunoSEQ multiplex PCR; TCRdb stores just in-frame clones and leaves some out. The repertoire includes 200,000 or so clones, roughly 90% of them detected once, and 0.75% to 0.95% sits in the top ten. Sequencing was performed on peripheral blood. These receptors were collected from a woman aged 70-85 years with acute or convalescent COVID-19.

CDR3 DNA: TGCGCCAGCAGCCCCAGGGGCGGAAGGAACACTGAAGCTTTCTTT. Amino acids: CASSPRGGRNTEAFF. The chain joins TRBV4-3 to TRBJ1-1, with D possibly TRBD1 on 6 matching bases. Trimming shortened V by 4 bases and J by 1 base, and 13 bases separated the two germline ends. This CDR3 region has 15 residues. The germline gives CDR1 LGHNA, CDR2 YSLEER.

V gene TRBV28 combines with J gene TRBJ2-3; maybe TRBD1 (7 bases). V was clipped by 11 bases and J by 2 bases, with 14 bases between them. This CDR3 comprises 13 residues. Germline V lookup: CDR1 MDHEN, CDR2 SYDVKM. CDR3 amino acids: CAGGDRDTDTQYF. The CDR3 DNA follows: TGTGCCGGAGGGGACAGAGACACAGATACGCAGTATTTT.

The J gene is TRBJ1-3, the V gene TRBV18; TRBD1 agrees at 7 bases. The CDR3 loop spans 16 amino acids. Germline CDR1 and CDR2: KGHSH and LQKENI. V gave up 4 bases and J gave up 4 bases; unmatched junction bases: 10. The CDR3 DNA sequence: TGTGCCAGCTCACTTTCAAGGGGGCGCGGGGGAAACACCATATATTTT. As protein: CASSLSRGRGGNTIYF. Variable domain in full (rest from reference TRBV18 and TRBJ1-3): NAGVMQNPRHLVRRRGQEARLRCSPMKGHSHVYWYRQLPEEGLKFMVYLQKENIIDESGMPKERFSAEFPKEGPSILRIQQVVRGDSAAYFCASSLSRGRGGNTIYFGEGSWLTVV.

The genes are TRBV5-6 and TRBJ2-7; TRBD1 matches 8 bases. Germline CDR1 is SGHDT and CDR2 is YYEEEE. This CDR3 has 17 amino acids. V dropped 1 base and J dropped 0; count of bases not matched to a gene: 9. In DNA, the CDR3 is TGTGCCAGCAGCTTGCGGGCGACAGGGGCGAGCTCCTACGAGCAGTACTTC. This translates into CASSLRATGASSYEQYF.

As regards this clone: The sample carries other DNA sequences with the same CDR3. The CDR3 protein is CASSLGQNTEAFF. The CDR3 DNA reads TGTGCCAGCAGCTTAGGACAGAACACTGAAGCTTTCTTT. The V call is TRBV7-8, the J call TRBJ1-1; no firm D call. CDR3 length: 13 amino acids. Between the trimmed V and J ends, which lost 1 base and 1 base, there was a span of 4 bases. Germline V gene sequence: CDR1 SGHVS, CDR2 FQNEAQ.

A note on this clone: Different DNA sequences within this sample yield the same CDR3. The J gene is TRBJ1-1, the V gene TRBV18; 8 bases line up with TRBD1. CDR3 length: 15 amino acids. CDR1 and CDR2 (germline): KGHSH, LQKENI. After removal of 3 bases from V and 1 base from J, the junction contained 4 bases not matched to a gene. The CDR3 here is CASSPGTGANTEAFF. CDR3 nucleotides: TGTGCCAGCTCACCGGGGACAGGAGCGAACACTGAAGCTTTCTTT.

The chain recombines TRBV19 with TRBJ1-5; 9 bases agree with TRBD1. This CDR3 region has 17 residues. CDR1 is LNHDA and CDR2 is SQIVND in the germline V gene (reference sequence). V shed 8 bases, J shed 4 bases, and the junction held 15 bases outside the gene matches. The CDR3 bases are TGTGCCAGTGTGAAGAACGGGGGGACAGGGCGGAATCAGCCCCAGCATTTT. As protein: CASVKNGGTGRNQPQHF.

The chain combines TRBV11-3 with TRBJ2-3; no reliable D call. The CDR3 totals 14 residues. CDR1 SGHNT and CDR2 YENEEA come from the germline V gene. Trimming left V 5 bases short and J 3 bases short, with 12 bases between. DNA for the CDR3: TGTGCCAGCAGCCGGAGTCCCGGGACAGATACGCAGTATTTT. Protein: CASSRSPGTDTQYF. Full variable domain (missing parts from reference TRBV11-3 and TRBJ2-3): EAGVVQSPRYKIIEKKQPVAFWCNPISGHNTLYWYLQNLGQGPELLIRYENEEAVDDSQLPKDRFSAERLKGVDSTLKIQPAELGDSAVYLCASSRSPGTDTQYFGPGTRLTVL.

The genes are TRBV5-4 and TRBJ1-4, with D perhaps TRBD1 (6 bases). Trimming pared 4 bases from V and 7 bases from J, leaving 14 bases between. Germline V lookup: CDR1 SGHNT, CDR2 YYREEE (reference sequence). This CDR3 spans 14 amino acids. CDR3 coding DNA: TGTGCCAGCAGCCTGAATGTAGGGGGTGAAAAACTGTTTTTT. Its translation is CASSLNVGGEKLFF.

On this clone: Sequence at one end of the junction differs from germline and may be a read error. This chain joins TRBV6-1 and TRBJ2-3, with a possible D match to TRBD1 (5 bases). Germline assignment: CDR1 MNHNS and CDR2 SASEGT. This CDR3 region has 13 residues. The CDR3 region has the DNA TGTGCCAGCAGTGAGTCTTTGCGGCGTGAACAGGAGTTT. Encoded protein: CASSESLRREQEF.

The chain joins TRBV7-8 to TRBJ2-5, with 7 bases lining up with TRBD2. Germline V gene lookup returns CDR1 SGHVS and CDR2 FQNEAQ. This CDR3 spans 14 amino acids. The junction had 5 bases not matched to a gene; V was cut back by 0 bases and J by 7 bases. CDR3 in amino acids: CASSLAQREGTQYF. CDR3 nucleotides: TGTGCCAGCAGCTTAGCCCAGAGGGAGGGGACCCAGTACTTC.

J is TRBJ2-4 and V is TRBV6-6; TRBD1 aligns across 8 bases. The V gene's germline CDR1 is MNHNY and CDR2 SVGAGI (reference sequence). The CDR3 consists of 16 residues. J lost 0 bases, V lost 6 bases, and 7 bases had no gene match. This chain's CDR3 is CASRNQGALAKNIQYF. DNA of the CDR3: TGTGCCAGCAGAAACCAGGGGGCCTTAGCCAAAAACATTCAGTACTTC.

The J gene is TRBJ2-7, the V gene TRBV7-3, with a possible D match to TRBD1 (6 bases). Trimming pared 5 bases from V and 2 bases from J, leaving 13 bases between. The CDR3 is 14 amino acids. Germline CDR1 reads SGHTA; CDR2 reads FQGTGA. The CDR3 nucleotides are TGTGCCAGCAGCCTCGCCAGGGGAGCCTACGAGCAGTACTTC. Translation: CASSLARGAYEQYF.

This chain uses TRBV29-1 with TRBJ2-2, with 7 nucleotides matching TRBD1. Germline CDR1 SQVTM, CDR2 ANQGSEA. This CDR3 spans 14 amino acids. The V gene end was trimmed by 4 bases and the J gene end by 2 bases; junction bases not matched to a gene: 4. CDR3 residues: CSVVGTANTGELFF. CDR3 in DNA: TGCAGCGTTGTCGGGACAGCCAACACCGGGGAGCTGTTTTTT.

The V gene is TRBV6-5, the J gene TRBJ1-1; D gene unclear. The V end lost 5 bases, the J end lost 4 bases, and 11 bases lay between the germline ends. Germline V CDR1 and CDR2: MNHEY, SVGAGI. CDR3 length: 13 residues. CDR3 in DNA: TGTGCCAGCAGTCGCGGTGGCGCCACTGAAGCTTTCTTT. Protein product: CASSRGGATEAFF.

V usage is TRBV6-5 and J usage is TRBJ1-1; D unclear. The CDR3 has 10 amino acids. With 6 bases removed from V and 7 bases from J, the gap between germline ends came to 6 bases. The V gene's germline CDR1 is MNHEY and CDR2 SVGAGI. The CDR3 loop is CASRTFEAFF. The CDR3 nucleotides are TGTGCCAGCAGAACATTTGAAGCTTTCTTT.

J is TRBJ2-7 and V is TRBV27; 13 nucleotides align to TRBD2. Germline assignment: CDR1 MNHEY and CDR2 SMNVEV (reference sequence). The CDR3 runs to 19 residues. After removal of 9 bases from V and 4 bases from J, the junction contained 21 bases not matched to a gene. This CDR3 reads CARPSLGTSGTDHGYEQYF. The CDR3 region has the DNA TGTGCCAGACCCTCTTTAGGGACTAGCGGGACCGACCACGGTTACGAGCAGTACTTC.